This TCR beta chain stems from a study of blood T cell repertoires in COVID-19. In the study overall: The analysed material was cDNA or gDNA that came from T cells, B-cell-depleted T cells, or PBMCs.

Assay used: immunoSEQ multiplex PCR; TCRdb lists only in-frame clones, some missing. This sample has 150,000 or so clones; over 75% occur once, and the top ten carry 13%. The V gene lost 2 bases and the J gene lost 7 bases, with 14 bases spanning the gap. The CDR3 is 15 amino acids. CDR1 and CDR2 from the germline V gene are PRHDT and FYEKMQ (reference sequence). This clonotype originated in a man aged 18 to 30 with COVID-19, enrolled during active disease. The genes are TRBV13 and TRBJ1-4; D is perhaps TRBD1 (6 bases). The source material was peripheral blood. In DNA, the CDR3 is TGTGCCAGCAGCTTAAGGGCAGGGGAGACTGAAAAACTGTTTTTT. Its protein product is CASSLRAGETEKLFF.